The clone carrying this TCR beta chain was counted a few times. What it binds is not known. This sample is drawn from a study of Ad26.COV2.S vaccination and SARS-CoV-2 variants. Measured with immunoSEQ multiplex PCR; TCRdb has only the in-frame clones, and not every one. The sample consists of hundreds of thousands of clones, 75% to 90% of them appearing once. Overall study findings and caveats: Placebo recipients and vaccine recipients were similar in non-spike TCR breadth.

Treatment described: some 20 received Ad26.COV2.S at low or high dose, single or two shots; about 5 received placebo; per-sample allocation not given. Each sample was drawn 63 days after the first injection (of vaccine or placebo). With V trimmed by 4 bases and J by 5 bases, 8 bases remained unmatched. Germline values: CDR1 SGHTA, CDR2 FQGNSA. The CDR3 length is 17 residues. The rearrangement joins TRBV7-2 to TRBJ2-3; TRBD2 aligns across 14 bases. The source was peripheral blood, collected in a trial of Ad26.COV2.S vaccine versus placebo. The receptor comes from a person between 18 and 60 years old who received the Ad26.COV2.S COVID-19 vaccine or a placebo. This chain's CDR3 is CASSSRLAGGREDTQYF. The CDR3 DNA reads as TGTGCCAGCAGCTCCCGACTAGCGGGGGGGCGGGAAGATACGCAGTATTTT.